The clone carrying this T cell receptor beta chain has just one count. The template for TCR beta VDJ and CDR3 sequence profiling was genomic DNA. Each CDR3 protein is one row after TCRdb ran MiXCR on the reads. The sample lists a few hundred thousand distinct CDR3 sequences, around 63% occurring once. This specimen comes from a study of CD8+CD57+ T cells in acquired aplastic anemia. The sample consisted of sorted CD4+, CD8+, or CD8+CD57+ T cells (not recorded which) from PBMCs. The source of this sequence is a human donor in good health.

CDR3 residues: CSAEYAGTSPLHF. CDR3 nucleotides: TGCAGTGCTGAATACGCGGGGACTTCACCCCTCCACTTT. This chain joins TRBV20-1 and TRBJ1-6; tentatively, D is TRBD1 (5 bases). CDR3 length: 13 residues. CDR1 is DFQATT and CDR2 is SNEGSKA in the germline V gene (reference sequence). Trimming took off 5 bases at V and 9 bases at J, with 14 bases between the two ends.